The TCR beta chain under discussion was sequenced for a study of cytomegalovirus exposure and HLA in healthy donors. Concerning this clone itself: Its antigen is unidentified.

Study results and limitations: It was confirmed in vitro that three of the CMV-associated chains were specific for CMV antigens. It was likely that a cluster of highly shared sequence variants was a sequencing artifact. About 87% or about 30% of the time was how often most TCR beta V segments were productive, according to an earlier analysis. The records held CMV serostatus as the only immune exposure information.

CDR1 and CDR2 from the germline V gene are LNHDA and SQIVND (reference sequence). This CDR3 contains 17 residues. V shed 4 bases and J shed 0 bases, with 16 bases lying between them. It was with 60 Vbeta and 13 Jbeta primers that the PCR ran. Data came from immunoSEQ multiplex PCR; TCRdb stores just in-frame clones and leaves some out. The data hold tens of thousands of clones, with around 69% observed a single time. The specimen was PBMCs. The receptor was isolated from a woman aged 30 to 39 in good health and CMV-seropositive. The rearrangement uses TRBV19 and TRBJ1-5, with D possibly matching TRBD1 (5 bases). The CDR3 sequence is CASSTSGGAYSNQPQHF. DNA of the CDR3: TGTGCCAGTAGTACCTCCGGGGGAGCGTATAGCAATCAGCCCCAGCATTTT.